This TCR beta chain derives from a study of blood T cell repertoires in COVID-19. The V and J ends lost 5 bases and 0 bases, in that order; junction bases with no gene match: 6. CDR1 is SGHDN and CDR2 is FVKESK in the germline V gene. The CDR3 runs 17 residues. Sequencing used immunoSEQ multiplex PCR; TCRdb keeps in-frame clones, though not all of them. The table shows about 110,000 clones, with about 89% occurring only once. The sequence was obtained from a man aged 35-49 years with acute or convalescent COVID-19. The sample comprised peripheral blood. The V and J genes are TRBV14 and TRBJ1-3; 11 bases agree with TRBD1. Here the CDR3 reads CASSAPGTGGSGNTIYF. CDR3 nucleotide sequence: TGTGCCAGCAGCGCCCCCGGGACAGGGGGCTCTGGAAACACCATATATTTT.